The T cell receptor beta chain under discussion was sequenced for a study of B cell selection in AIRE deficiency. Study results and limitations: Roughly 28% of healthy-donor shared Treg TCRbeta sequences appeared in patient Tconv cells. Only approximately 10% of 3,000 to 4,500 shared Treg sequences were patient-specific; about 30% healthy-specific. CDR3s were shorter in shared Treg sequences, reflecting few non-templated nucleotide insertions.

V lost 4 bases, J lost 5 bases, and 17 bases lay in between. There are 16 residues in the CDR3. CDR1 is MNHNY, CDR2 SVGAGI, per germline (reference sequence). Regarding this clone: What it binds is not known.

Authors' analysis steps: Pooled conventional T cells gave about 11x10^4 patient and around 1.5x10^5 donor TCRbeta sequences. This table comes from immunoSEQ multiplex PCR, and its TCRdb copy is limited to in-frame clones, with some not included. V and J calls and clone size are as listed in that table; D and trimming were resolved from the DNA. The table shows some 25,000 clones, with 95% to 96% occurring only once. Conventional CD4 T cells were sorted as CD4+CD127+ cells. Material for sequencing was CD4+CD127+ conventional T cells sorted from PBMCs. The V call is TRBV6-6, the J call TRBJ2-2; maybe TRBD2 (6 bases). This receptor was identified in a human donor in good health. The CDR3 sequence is CASSSGLSGGTGELFF. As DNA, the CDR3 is TGTGCCAGCAGTTCGGGACTGTCTGGGGGGACCGGGGAGCTGTTTTTT.